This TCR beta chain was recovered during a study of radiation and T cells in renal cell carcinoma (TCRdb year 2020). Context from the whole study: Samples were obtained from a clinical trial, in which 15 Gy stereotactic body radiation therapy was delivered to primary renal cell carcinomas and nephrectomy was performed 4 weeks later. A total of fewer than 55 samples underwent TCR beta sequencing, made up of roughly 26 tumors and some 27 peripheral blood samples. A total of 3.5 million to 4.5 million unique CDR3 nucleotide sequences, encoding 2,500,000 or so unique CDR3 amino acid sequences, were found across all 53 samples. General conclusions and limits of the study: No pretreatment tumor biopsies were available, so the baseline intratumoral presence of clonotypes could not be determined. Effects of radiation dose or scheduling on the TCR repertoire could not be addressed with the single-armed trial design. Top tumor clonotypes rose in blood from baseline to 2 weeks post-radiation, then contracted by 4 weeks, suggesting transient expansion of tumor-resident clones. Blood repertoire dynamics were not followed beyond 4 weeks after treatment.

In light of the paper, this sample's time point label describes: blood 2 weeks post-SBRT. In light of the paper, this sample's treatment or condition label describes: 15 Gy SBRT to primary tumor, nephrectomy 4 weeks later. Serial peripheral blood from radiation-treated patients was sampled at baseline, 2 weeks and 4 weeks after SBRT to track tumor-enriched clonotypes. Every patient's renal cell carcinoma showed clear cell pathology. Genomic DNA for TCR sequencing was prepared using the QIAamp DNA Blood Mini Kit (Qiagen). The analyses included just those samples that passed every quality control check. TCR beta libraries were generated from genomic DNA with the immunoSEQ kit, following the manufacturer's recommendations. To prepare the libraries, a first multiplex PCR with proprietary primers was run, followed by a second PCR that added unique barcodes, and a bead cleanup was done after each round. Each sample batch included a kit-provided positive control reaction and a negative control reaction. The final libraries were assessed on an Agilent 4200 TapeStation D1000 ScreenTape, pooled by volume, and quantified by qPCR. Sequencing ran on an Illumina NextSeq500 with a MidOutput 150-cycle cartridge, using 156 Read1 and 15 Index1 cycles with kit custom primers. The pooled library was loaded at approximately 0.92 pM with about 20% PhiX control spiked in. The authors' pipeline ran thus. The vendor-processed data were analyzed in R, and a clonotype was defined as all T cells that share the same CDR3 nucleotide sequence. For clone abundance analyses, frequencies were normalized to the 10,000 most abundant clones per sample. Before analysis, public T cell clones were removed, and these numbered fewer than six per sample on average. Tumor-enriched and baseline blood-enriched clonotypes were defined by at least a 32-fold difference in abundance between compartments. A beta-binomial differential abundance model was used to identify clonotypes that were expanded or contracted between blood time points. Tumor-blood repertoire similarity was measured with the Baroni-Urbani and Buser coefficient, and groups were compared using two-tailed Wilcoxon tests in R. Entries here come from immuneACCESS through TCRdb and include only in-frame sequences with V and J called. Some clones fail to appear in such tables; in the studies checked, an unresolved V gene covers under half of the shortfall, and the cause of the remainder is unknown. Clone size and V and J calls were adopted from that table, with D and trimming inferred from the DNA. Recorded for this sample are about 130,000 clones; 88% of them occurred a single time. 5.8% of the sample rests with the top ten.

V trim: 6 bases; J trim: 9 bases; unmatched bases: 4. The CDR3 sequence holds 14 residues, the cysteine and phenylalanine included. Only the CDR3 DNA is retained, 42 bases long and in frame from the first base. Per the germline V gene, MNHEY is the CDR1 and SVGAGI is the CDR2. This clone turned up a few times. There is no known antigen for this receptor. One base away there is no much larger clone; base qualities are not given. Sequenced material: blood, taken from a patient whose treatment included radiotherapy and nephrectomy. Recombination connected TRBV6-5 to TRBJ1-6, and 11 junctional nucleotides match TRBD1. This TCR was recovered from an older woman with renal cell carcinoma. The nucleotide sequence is TGTGCCAGCAGCGGACAGGGGGCTATTTCACCCCTCCACTTT. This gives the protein CASSGQGAISPLHF.